This entry features one T cell receptor (beta chain) sequence. TCRdb's copy holds only in-frame clones and misses some; the assay was immunoSEQ multiplex PCR. The table records about 140,000 clones, roughly 89% of them present only once. The data were taken from a study of control samples from healthy donors and cancer patients. V lost 1 base and J lost 8, with 8 bases in between. There are 11 residues in the CDR3. Per the germline V gene, CDR1 is DFQATT and CDR2 is SNEGSKA (reference sequence). The specimen sequenced was blood. The chain couples TRBV20-1 to TRBJ1-2; D unclear. This sequence originates from a man younger than 45 in good health. CDR3 sequence reads: CSARVKVGYTF. The CDR3 DNA follows: TGCAGTGCTAGAGTTAAGGTCGGCTACACCTTC.